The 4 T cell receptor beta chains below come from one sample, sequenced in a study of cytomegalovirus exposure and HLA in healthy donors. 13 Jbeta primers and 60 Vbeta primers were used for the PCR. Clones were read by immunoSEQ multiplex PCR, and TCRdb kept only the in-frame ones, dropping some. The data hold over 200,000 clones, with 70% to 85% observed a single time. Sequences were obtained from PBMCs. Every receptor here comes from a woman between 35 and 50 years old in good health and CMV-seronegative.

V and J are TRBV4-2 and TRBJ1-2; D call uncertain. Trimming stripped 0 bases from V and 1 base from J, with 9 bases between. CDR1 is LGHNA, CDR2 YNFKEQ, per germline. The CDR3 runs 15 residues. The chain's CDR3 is CASSQDQSHNYGYTF. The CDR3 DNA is TGTGCCAGCAGCCAAGATCAGTCCCATAACTATGGCTACACCTTC.

CDR3 DNA: TGTGCCAGCAGCGTAGAGTTACAGGGGGCGTCCGGGGAGCTGTTTTTT. The encoded protein is CASSVELQGASGELFF. The chain uses TRBV9 and TRBJ2-2; 9 nucleotides line up with TRBD1. The J segment lost 6 bases and the V segment lost 0 bases, leaving 6 bases of the junction unmatched. This CDR3 region has 16 residues. Germline V lookup: CDR1 SGDLS, CDR2 YYNGEE.

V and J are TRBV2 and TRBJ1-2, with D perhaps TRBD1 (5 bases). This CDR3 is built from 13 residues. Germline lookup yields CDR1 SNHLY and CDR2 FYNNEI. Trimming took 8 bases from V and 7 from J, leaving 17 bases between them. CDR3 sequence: CASCCGGVGGYTF. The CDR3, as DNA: TGTGCCAGCTGTTGCGGGGGGGTTGGTGGCTACACCTTC.

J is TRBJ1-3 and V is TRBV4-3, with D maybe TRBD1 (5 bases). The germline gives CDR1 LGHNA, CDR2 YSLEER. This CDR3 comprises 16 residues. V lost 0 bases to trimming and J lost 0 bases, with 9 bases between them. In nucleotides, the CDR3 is TGCGCCAGCAGCCAAGATTCTAGGGGCTCTGGAAACACCATATATTTT. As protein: CASSQDSRGSGNTIYF.